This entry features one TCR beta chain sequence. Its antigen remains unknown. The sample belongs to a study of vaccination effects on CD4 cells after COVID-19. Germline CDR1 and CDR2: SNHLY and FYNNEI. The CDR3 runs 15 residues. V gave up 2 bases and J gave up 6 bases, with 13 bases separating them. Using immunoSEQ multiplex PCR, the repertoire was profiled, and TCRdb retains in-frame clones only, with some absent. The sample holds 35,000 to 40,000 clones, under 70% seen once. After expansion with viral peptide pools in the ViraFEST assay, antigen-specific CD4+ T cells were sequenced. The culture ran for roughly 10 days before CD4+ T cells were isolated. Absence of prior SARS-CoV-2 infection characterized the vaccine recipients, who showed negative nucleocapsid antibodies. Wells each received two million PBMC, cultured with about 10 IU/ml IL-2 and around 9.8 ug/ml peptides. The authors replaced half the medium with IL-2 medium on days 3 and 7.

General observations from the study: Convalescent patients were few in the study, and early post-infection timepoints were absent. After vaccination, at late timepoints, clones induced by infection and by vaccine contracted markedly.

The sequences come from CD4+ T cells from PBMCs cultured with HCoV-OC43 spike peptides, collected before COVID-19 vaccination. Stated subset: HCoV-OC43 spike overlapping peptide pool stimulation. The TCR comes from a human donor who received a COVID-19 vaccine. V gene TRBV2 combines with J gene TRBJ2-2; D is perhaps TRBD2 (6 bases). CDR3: CASSETQPGAGELFF. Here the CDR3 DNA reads TGTGCCAGCAGTGAAACCCAGCCGGGGGCCGGGGAGCTGTTTTTT.